This T cell receptor (beta chain) was captured in a study of T cells in Graves' hyperthyroidism and ophthalmopathy. The wider study: Upon initial diagnosis and before any treatment, peripheral blood was collected. Study outcomes and limitations: Blood also held most thyroid clonotypes expanded beyond 0.001.

This clonotype was observed a handful of times. As yet, its antigen is unknown. With a duration under 2 months, the hyperthyroidism was newly diagnosed in patients aged 18 to 65. Clinicians diagnosed patients from clinical symptoms, serum thyroxine and TRAb, thyroid ultrasound and orbital computed tomography. Authors of the study amplified TCR beta CDR3 regions from RNA transcripts. In the first-round RT-PCR of the TCR CDR3, the HTBI primer set was used. A single record per CDR3 protein comes from TCRdb applying MiXCR to the multiplex PCR reads. The repertoire holds around 300,000 distinct CDR3 sequences, about an eighth seen once, with 7.5% to 8% in the top ten. CDR3 length: 14 residues. Trimming removed 9 bases from V and 6 bases from J, with 21 bases in between. Germline assignment: CDR1 LNHDA and CDR2 SQIVND (reference sequence).

The sequence was obtained from a woman aged 25 to 39 with Graves' hyperthyroidism that later progressed to Graves' ophthalmopathy. The J gene is TRBJ2-7, the V gene TRBV19, with D maybe TRBD1 (6 bases). The sample was blood. The DNA for the CDR3 is TGTGCCAGCTCCAAGCCTACAGGGAAGGGCGAGCAGTACTTC. Translating gives CASSKPTGKGEQYF.